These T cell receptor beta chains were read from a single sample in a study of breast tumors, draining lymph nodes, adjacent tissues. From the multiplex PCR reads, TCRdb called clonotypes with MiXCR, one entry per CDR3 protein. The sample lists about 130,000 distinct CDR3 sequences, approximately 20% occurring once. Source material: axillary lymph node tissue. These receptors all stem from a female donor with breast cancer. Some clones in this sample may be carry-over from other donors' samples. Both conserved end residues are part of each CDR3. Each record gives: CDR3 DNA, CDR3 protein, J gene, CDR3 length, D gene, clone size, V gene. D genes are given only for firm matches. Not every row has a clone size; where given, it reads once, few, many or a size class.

DNA: TGTGCCAGCAGCTTGTACGGGGCTGGAAACACCATATATTTT
CDR3: CASSLYGAGNTIYF
J: TRBJ1-3
length: 14
D: .
size: many
V: TRBV5-6

DNA: TGTGCCAGCAGCCCCACTAGCGTCCGGGCCGGTGAGCAGTTCTTC
CDR3: CASSPTSVRAGEQFF
J: TRBJ2-1
length: 15
D: TRBD2
size: many
V: TRBV7-9

DNA: TGTGCCAGCAGAGGGACTGGCACAGATACGCAGTATTTT
CDR3: CASRGTGTDTQYF
J: TRBJ2-3
length: 13
D: .
size: many
V: TRBV2

DNA: TGTGCCAGCTCACCCAGGGCCGAGAATGAAAAACTGTTTTTT
CDR3: CASSPRAENEKLFF
J: TRBJ1-4
length: 14
D: .
size: .
V: TRBV18

DNA: TGTGCCAGCGGGGGGGACTACCAAGGGGAGACCCAGTACTTC
CDR3: CASGGDYQGETQYF
J: TRBJ2-5
length: 14
D: TRBD2
size: many
V: TRBV28

DNA: TGTGCCAGTACCAGGACAGCCAACCCATACACCGGGGAGCTGTTTTTT
CDR3: CASTRTANPYTGELFF
J: TRBJ2-2
length: 16
D: .
size: .
V: TRBV19

DNA: TGTGCCAGCAGGCCCGGGACGGCAAACATTCAGTACTTC
CDR3: CASRPGTANIQYF
J: TRBJ2-4
length: 13
D: .
size: .
V: TRBV6-1

DNA: TGTGCCAGCAGCTTCCGGACTAGCGGCCTCCTCGAGCAGTACTTC
CDR3: CASSFRTSGLLEQYF
J: TRBJ2-7
length: 15
D: TRBD2
size: many
V: TRBV5-6

DNA: TGTGCCAGCCTTAGCGGGAGGAACACCGGGGAGCTGTTTTTT
CDR3: CASLSGRNTGELFF
J: TRBJ2-2
length: 14
D: TRBD2
size: many
V: TRBV7-8

DNA: TGCGCCAGCAGCTTGGAAGGTTTTAGGGGGGATACGCAGTATTTT
CDR3: CASSLEGFRGDTQYF
J: TRBJ2-3
length: 15
D: .
size: many
V: TRBV5-1

DNA: TGTGCCAGTAGTATAGGTCTAAATGAAAAACTGTTTTTT
CDR3: CASSIGLNEKLFF
J: TRBJ1-4
length: 13
D: .
size: many
V: TRBV19

DNA: TGTGCCAGCGGTACGGGGGCTGGAAACACCATATATTTT
CDR3: CASGTGAGNTIYF
J: TRBJ1-3
length: 13
D: .
size: many
V: TRBV12-3/TRBV12-4

DNA: TGTGCCAGAAATCGACATCGGGACAGGCCCTACGAGCAGTACTTC
CDR3: CARNRHRDRPYEQYF
J: TRBJ2-7
length: 15
D: TRBD1
size: .
V: TRBV19

DNA: TGCAGTGGGTCACCTGGGGCATCGGAGACCCAGTACTTC
CDR3: CSGSPGASETQYF
J: TRBJ2-5
length: 13
D: .
size: many
V: TRBV20-1

DNA: TGTGCCAGCAGTGTCGTAGCGGGAAGACACAATGAGCAGTTCTTC
CDR3: CASSVVAGRHNEQFF
J: TRBJ2-1
length: 15
D: TRBD2
size: many
V: TRBV6-4

DNA: TGTGCCAGCAGCCCAAGACTAGCGGGCCGCCAAGAGACCCAGTACTTC
CDR3: CASSPRLAGRQETQYF
J: TRBJ2-5
length: 16
D: TRBD2
size: few
V: TRBV27

DNA: TGTGCCAGCAGTGAAGATTCGAGGCGGTGGAGCAATCAGCCCCAGCATTTT
CDR3: CASSEDSRRWSNQPQHF
J: TRBJ1-5
length: 17
D: .
size: many
V: TRBV6-1

DNA: TGTGCCAGCAGAGCGACAGGGGACTATGGCTACACCTTC
CDR3: CASRATGDYGYTF
J: TRBJ1-2
length: 13
D: TRBD1
size: .
V: TRBV6-5

DNA: TGTGCCAGCAGTTTGGGACGACAAGGGTCGGGCAATCAGCCCCAGCATTTT
CDR3: CASSLGRQGSGNQPQHF
J: TRBJ1-5
length: 17
D: .
size: .
V: TRBV28

DNA: TGCGCCAGCAGCCCCCGACTAGCGGGATTCGCCACCGGGGAGCTGTTTTTT
CDR3: CASSPRLAGFATGELFF
J: TRBJ2-2
length: 17
D: TRBD2
size: .
V: TRBV4-3

DNA: TGCAGTGCTAGCGATACGGGACAGGGGTTGCGTTTGCAGTACTTC
CDR3: CSASDTGQGLRLQYF
J: TRBJ2-7
length: 15
D: TRBD1
size: many
V: TRBV20-1

DNA: TGTGCCAGCACCTTAATGGGACTAGCGGGAGGGGTGCAGTTCTTC
CDR3: CASTLMGLAGGVQFF
J: TRBJ2-1
length: 15
D: TRBD2
size: many
V: TRBV12-3/TRBV12-4

DNA: TGTGCCAGCGAACCAGGTCTCAATCAGCCCCAGCATTTT
CDR3: CASEPGLNQPQHF
J: TRBJ1-5
length: 13
D: .
size: few
V: TRBV28

DNA: TGTGCCAGTAGTAGACGGGCTAGCGGCCTCGCAGATACGCAGTATTTT
CDR3: CASSRRASGLADTQYF
J: TRBJ2-3
length: 16
D: TRBD2
size: many
V: TRBV19

DNA: TGCAGTGGGACGGACAGGACCTACAATGAGCAGTTCTTC
CDR3: CSGTDRTYNEQFF
J: TRBJ2-1
length: 13
D: TRBD1
size: many
V: TRBV20-1

DNA: TGTGCCAGCAGGGGGGGGGGCGCGGGAGAGACCCAGTACTTC
CDR3: CASRGGGAGETQYF
J: TRBJ2-5
length: 14
D: .
size: few
V: TRBV12-3/TRBV12-4

DNA: TGTGCCAGCAGCGTAGTGGTGTACAATGAGCAGTTCTTC
CDR3: CASSVVVYNEQFF
J: TRBJ2-1
length: 13
D: .
size: many
V: TRBV9

DNA: TGTGCCAGCAGCGGAGGACTAGCTGCCTCAGATACGCAGTATTTT
CDR3: CASSGGLAASDTQYF
J: TRBJ2-3
length: 15
D: TRBD2
size: many
V: TRBV25-1

DNA: TGTGCCACCAGCGGAGATCGGGGAGCGGACAATGAGCAGTTCTTC
CDR3: CATSGDRGADNEQFF
J: TRBJ2-1
length: 15
D: .
size: .
V: TRBV15

DNA: TGTGCCAGCTCCCCGATCGGGCAGGGCAATTCACCCCTCCACTTT
CDR3: CASSPIGQGNSPLHF
J: TRBJ1-6
length: 15
D: .
size: many
V: TRBV18

DNA: TGTGCCAGCAGTTCTAGCGGGACCGGTGAGCAGTTCTTC
CDR3: CASSSSGTGEQFF
J: TRBJ2-1
length: 13
D: TRBD2
size: many
V: TRBV7-9

DNA: TGTGCCAGCAGTTTGTTCTCCTACAATGAGCAGTTCTTC
CDR3: CASSLFSYNEQFF
J: TRBJ2-1
length: 13
D: .
size: .
V: TRBV6-6

DNA: TGTGCCAGCAGCCAAAAGGAGGGGGCGGTATCTGGAAACACCATATATTTT
CDR3: CASSQKEGAVSGNTIYF
J: TRBJ1-3
length: 17
D: TRBD1
size: many
V: TRBV4-2

DNA: TGTGCCAGCTCACCACGGGTGTCACAGGGCGGGACCGGGGAGCTGTTTTTT
CDR3: CASSPRVSQGGTGELFF
J: TRBJ2-2
length: 17
D: .
size: few
V: TRBV18

DNA: TGTGCCAGCAGCTCACAGGGTTCCCACGAGCAGTACTTC
CDR3: CASSSQGSHEQYF
J: TRBJ2-7
length: 13
D: .
size: many
V: TRBV7-3